One and the same sample provided the 28 T cell receptor beta chains below, sequenced in a study of blood T cell repertoires in COVID-19. The data were produced by immunoSEQ multiplex PCR, yet TCRdb's version contains in-frame clones alone and is incomplete. The repertoire holds 200,000 to 300,000 clones, with over 75% as singletons. The sequenced sample consisted of peripheral blood. The receptors derive from a human donor in a cohort sampled during active COVID-19.

The rearrangement links TRBV7-9 to TRBJ1-1; 9 nucleotides agree with TRBD1. The junction had 5 bases not matched to a gene; V was cut back by 5 bases and J by 1 base. The V gene's germline CDR1 is SEHNR and CDR2 FQNEAQ (reference sequence). The CDR3 consists of 15 residues. CDR3 sequence: CASSRDRAGNTEAFF. DNA of the CDR3: TGTGCCAGCAGCCGGGACAGGGCGGGGAACACTGAAGCTTTCTTT.

The CDR3 DNA is TGTGCCAGCAGCAAGGGGGCAGGGGATGAAAAACTGTTTTTT. Encoded protein: CASSKGAGDEKLFF. J is TRBJ1-4 and V is TRBV21-1; no check of the table's D call, TRBD1, against the DNA was made. TRBV21-1 is noted as a pseudogene. This CDR3 has 14 amino acids.

Only one count was recorded for this clone. The chain employs TRBV6-5 and TRBJ2-3, with 8 positions matching TRBD2. This CDR3 comprises 14 residues. V was clipped by 4 bases and J by 6 bases; unmatched bases: 6. CDR1 and CDR2 (germline): MNHEY, SVGAGI. The CDR3 nucleotides are TGTGCCAGCAGTTCCGGACTAGCTACGGATACGCAGTATTTT. Residues: CASSSGLATDTQYF.

This clone has only a few counts. The chain is built from TRBV27 and TRBJ2-3; TRBD2 matches 7 bases. The CDR3 is 14 residues long. Germline trimming cut 5 bases from V and 4 bases from J; bases unmatched to any gene: 6. The germline V gene encodes CDR1 MNHEY and CDR2 SMNVEV (reference sequence). CDR3 in amino acids: CASSTMGRADTQYF. The DNA of the CDR3 is TGTGCCAGCAGTACTATGGGGAGGGCAGATACGCAGTATTTT.

This clone was detected once. V usage is TRBV5-1 and J usage is TRBJ2-1; 12 bases are shared with TRBD2. This CDR3 has 17 residues. Unmatched junction bases numbered 11, after V lost 5 bases and J lost 5 bases. The germline V gene encodes CDR1 SGHRS and CDR2 YFSETQ. The DNA for the CDR3 is TGCGCCAGCAGTCCTAATCCCCTAGCGGGGGGGAACAATGAGCAGTTCTTC. This codes for CASSPNPLAGGNNEQFF.

V is TRBV28 and J is TRBJ2-7; D is undetermined. CDR3 length: 12 residues. Germline values: CDR1 MDHEN, CDR2 SYDVKM. Trimming pared 5 bases from V and 1 base from J, leaving 6 bases between. The CDR3 region has the DNA TGTGCCAGCAGTGTACAGTCCTACGAGCAGTACTTC. The encoded protein is CASSVQSYEQYF.

The chain employs TRBV19 and TRBJ2-7; TRBD2 matches 7 bases. Germline V lookup: CDR1 LNHDA, CDR2 SQIVND (reference sequence). Trimming cost V 3 bases and J 3 bases; bases outside gene matches: 11. The CDR3 loop spans 16 amino acids. CDR3 sequence (DNA): TGTGCCAGTAGTATTCTATCGGGAGGTCGTTTCTACGAGCAGTACTTC. Amino acid sequence: CASSILSGGRFYEQYF.

The V call is TRBV4-3, the J call TRBJ2-3; 9 bases map to TRBD2. This CDR3 comprises 16 residues. Germline V lookup: CDR1 LGHNA, CDR2 YSLEER. The V gene end was trimmed by 2 bases and the J gene end by 2 bases; junction bases not matched to a gene: 5. The CDR3 nucleotides are TGCGCCAGCAGCCAACTTTTAGCGGGGGACACAGATACGCAGTATTTT. This sequence encodes CASSQLLAGDTDTQYF.

The chain links TRBV19 to TRBJ1-1; no firm D call. Germline CDR1 and CDR2: LNHDA and SQIVND (reference sequence). V was cut by 5 bases and J by 1 base, with 14 bases left in between. This CDR3 spans 15 amino acids. The chain's CDR3 is CASSPTGLRNTEAFF. The DNA for the CDR3 is TGTGCCAGTAGTCCCACCGGACTCCGGAACACTGAAGCTTTCTTT.

V is TRBV29-1 and J is TRBJ2-1; D is uncertain. The CDR3 has 10 amino acids. V gave up 6 bases and J gave up 10 bases, with 10 bases separating them. CDR1 and CDR2 from the germline V gene are SQVTM and ANQGSEA. This CDR3 reads CSVMVLEQFF. Here the CDR3 DNA reads TGCAGCGTGATGGTACTGGAGCAGTTCTTC.

This clone came up a few times. V and J are TRBV6-5 and TRBJ2-7, with 7 nucleotides matching TRBD1. Per germline, CDR1 MNHEY and CDR2 SVGAGI. This CDR3 has 13 amino acids. V gave up 5 bases and J gave up 3 bases; unmatched junction bases: 4. CDR3 amino acids: CASSPRDSYEQYF. CDR3 in DNA: TGTGCCAGCAGTCCCCGGGACAGCTACGAGCAGTACTTC.

The V call is TRBV28, the J call TRBJ2-7; 7 positions match TRBD1. The CDR3 spans 11 residues. Germline trimming cut 5 bases from V and 9 bases from J; bases unmatched to any gene: 4. In germline, CDR1 is MDHEN, CDR2 SYDVKM. The CDR3 DNA reads as TGTGCCAGCAGTACCCGGACAGGGCAGTACTTC. Protein sequence: CASSTRTGQYF.

The chain carries TRBV5-8 and TRBJ2-4; TRBD1 matches at 10 bases. The V segment lost 5 bases and the J segment 3 bases; nucleotides outside the gene matches: 14. CDR1 and CDR2 from the germline V gene are SGHTS and YDEGEE. The CDR3 is 18 amino acids. The CDR3 here is CASSPRQGATTSKNIQYF. In DNA form, the CDR3 reads TGTGCCAGCAGTCCTAGACAGGGGGCGACGACTAGCAAAAACATTCAGTACTTC. Combining the CDR3 with reference TRBV5-8 and TRBJ2-4 gives the whole variable domain EAGVTQSPTHLIKTRGQQATLRCSPISGHTSVYWYQQALGLGLQFLLWYDEGEERNRGNFPPRFSGRQFPNYSSELNVNALELEDSALYLCASSPRQGATTSKNIQYFGAGTRLSVL.

The chain is built from TRBV20-1 and TRBJ2-7; a weak D match, TRBD2 (6 bases). V was cut by 3 bases and J by 7 bases, with 19 bases left in between. Germline V CDR1 and CDR2: DFQATT, SNEGSKA (reference sequence). The CDR3 extends over 14 amino acids. The CDR3 sequence is CSASMEGRAREQYF. The CDR3 nucleotides are TGCAGTGCTAGTATGGAGGGGAGAGCTCGAGAGCAGTACTTC.

This clone came up a few times. The chain recombines TRBV4-3 with TRBJ2-2, with 9 bases matching TRBD1. With V trimmed by 6 bases and J by 1 base, 6 bases remained unmatched. The germline V gene has CDR1 LGHNA and CDR2 YSLEER. The CDR3 totals 16 residues. CDR3 sequence: CASSRTGGQNTGELFF. The CDR3 DNA is TGCGCCAGCAGTCGCACAGGGGGCCAGAACACCGGGGAGCTGTTTTTT.

CDR3 in DNA: TGCGCCAGCAGCCCTTTTCCGGGACAGGGTGCTGGAAACACCATATATTTT. Protein product: CASSPFPGQGAGNTIYF. The V call is TRBV5-1, the J call TRBJ1-3; TRBD1 agrees at 9 bases. The CDR3 sequence is 17 residues long. Germline V gene data show CDR1 as SGHRS and CDR2 as YFSETQ. The junction had 10 bases not matched to a gene; V was cut back by 4 bases and J by 2 bases.

The chain recombines TRBV7-8 with TRBJ2-1; the match to TRBD2 covers 12 bases. This CDR3 region has 18 residues. Germline values: CDR1 SGHVS, CDR2 FQNEAQ. With 3 bases clipped from V and 0 bases from J, the junction kept 6 bases outside the gene matches. The chain's CDR3 is CASSLLAGGDSSYNEQFF. DNA for the CDR3: TGTGCCAGCAGCTTGCTAGCGGGGGGGGATAGCTCCTACAATGAGCAGTTCTTC.

V usage is TRBV6-1 and J usage is TRBJ1-2; D is possibly TRBD1 (5 bases). V shed 3 bases and J shed 8 bases, with 10 bases lying between them. The CDR3 consists of 12 residues. The germline gives CDR1 MNHNS, CDR2 SASEGT. CDR3 loop: CASSDGGWGYTF. The DNA for the CDR3 is TGTGCCAGCAGTGACGGGGGGTGGGGCTACACCTTC.

This clone was observed a single time. This chain links TRBV18 with TRBJ1-1; the match to TRBD1 covers 7 bases. CDR1 is KGHSH, CDR2 LQKENI, per germline. Trimming cost V 2 bases and J 1 base; bases outside gene matches: 10. The CDR3 contains 17 residues. The CDR3, as DNA: TGTGCCAGCTCACCATTCTCGAGGGGGCAGGGGAACACTGAAGCTTTCTTT. Its translation is CASSPFSRGQGNTEAFF.

The J gene is TRBJ1-3, the V gene TRBV3-1 (or the pseudogene TRBV3-2); D ambiguous. The CDR3 covers 13 residues. V gave up 2 bases and J gave up 1 base, with 3 bases separating them. Germline CDR1 is LGHDT and CDR2 is YNNKEL (reference sequence). The DNA for the CDR3 is TGTGCCAGCAGCCAACCTTCTGGAAACACCATATATTTT. This encodes CASSQPSGNTIYF.

The J gene is TRBJ2-7, the V gene TRBV19, with no clear D. The CDR3 length is 13 residues. From germline, CDR1 is LNHDA and CDR2 SQIVND (reference sequence). Trimming took off 4 bases at V and 3 bases at J, with 10 bases between the two ends. The CDR3 bases are TGTGCCAGTAGTACCGGAGTTAACTACGAGCAGTACTTC. Its translation is CASSTGVNYEQYF.

Turning to this clone: The sample contains more than one DNA sequence encoding this CDR3. V gene TRBV12-3 or TRBV12-4 combines with J gene TRBJ1-5; D unclear. The CDR3 sequence is 13 residues long. Trimming took 6 bases from V and 7 from J, leaving 13 bases between them. In DNA form, the CDR3 reads TGTGCCAGCAGCCAAACAGTAAACCAGCCCCAGCATTTT. It codes for CASSQTVNQPQHF.

This chain joins TRBV29-1 and TRBJ1-1; D possibly corresponds to TRBD1 (6 bases). V gave up 4 bases and J gave up 1 base, with 10 bases separating them. CDR1 and CDR2 from the germline V gene are SQVTM and ANQGSEA. The CDR3 is 13 residues long. The CDR3 region is CSVVVGGNTEAFF. The CDR3 nucleotides read TGCAGCGTTGTAGTAGGGGGGAACACTGAAGCTTTCTTT.

The CDR3 reads CASSIRGQGVGTGELFF. CDR3 sequence (DNA): TGTGCCAGTAGTATAAGGGGTCAGGGTGTCGGCACCGGGGAGCTGTTTTTT. The V and J genes are TRBV19 and TRBJ2-2; TRBD1 is a possible D gene (5 bases). CDR1 and CDR2 from the germline V gene are LNHDA and SQIVND (reference sequence). V lost 2 bases and J lost 4, with 17 bases in between. The CDR3 is 17 residues long.

The gene calls are TRBV10-1 and TRBJ2-7; possible D gene TRBD1, 6 bases. The ends were cut back, 5 bases at V and 3 bases at J, with 11 bases in the middle. CDR1 and CDR2 from the germline V gene are WNHNN and SYGVQD (reference sequence). CDR3 length: 13 residues. Here the CDR3 reads CASSRGSYYEQYF. CDR3 nucleotides: TGCGCCAGCAGTAGGGGGTCGTACTACGAGCAGTACTTC.

This chain uses TRBV18 with TRBJ1-2, with D unresolved. The germline V and J ends were trimmed by 6 bases and 0 bases, with 8 bases remaining between them. The CDR3 is 13 residues long. Germline assignment: CDR1 KGHSH and CDR2 LQKENI. Here the CDR3 DNA reads TGTGCCAGCTCCGAGGGAGCTAACTATGGCTACACCTTC. This gives the protein CASSEGANYGYTF.

In DNA form, the CDR3 reads TGTGCCAGCAGTTCCCTGATACCGACTAGCGGGGGGCCAGTCAATTGGAATGAGCAGTTCTTC. Translated: CASSSLIPTSGGPVNWNEQFF. The rearrangement uses TRBV27 and TRBJ2-1; TRBD2 agrees at 13 bases. With V trimmed by 4 bases and J by 7 bases, 22 bases remained unmatched. There are 21 residues in the CDR3. Germline CDR1 MNHEY, CDR2 SMNVEV (reference sequence).

The J gene is TRBJ2-3, the V gene TRBV9; 10 bases fit TRBD2. The CDR3 totals 14 residues. Per the germline V gene, CDR1 is SGDLS and CDR2 is YYNGEE. The V and J ends lost 0 bases and 8 bases, in that order; junction bases with no gene match: 3. The CDR3 sequence: CASSVGSGRGTQYF. CDR3 DNA: TGTGCCAGCAGCGTAGGCAGCGGGAGGGGTACGCAGTATTTT.